This T cell receptor (beta chain) was captured in a study of T cell repertoires in cytomegalovirus infection (dated by TCRdb to between 2017 and 2020). About the investigation overall: Alongside well-studied HLA-B-restricted epitopes, the peptide stimulations were aimed at recently identified HLA-C-restricted CMV epitopes, whose presentation resists viral immunomodulation. Because public TCR beta signatures pointed to carriage of CMV infection together with the matching HLA type, the HLA type of each donor mattered for the analysis.

The treatment or condition label of this sample denotes: in vitro stimulation with specific CMV peptide epitopes to enrich CMV-specific T cells. The V end loses 9 bases and the J end loses 6 bases, and a stretch of 15 bases separates them. The CDR3, from cysteine to phenylalanine, totals 13 residues. Solely the CDR3 DNA is kept, with 39 bases framed from the first base. According to the germline V gene, CDR1 reads KGHDR and CDR2 reads SFDVKD. Sequencing used an Illumina HiSeq 1500. The public reads were reanalyzed by TCRdb: fastp trimming at Q25, MiXCR alignment, in-frame beta chains only. Rows matching on CDR3 protein sequence are summarized as one entry with the most common DNA and genes. The table for this sample lists approximately 770,000 distinct CDR3 sequences; just under 30% of them were counted only once. The ten largest clonotypes hold 10% to 15% of the sample. A single count supports this clonotype. There is no known antigen for this receptor. Base quality data are lacking; no much larger clone is found one base away. One read represents weak support.

What the research found in general, with its limitations: The ex vivo response was dominated by HLA-C-restricted CMV-specific TCR beta clonotypes, which also provided the single most frequent clonotype in two of eight donors. In both this cohort and an independent cohort of approximately 350 donors, the cumulative frequency of public TCR beta family members distinguished carriers of CMV infection plus the relevant HLA type.

The rearrangement joined TRBV24-1 to TRBJ2-3; confidence is insufficient to name the D gene. Sequences were derived from cultured CD8+ T cells from PBMCs, sampled from culture after CMV antigen stimulation. This clonotype was sampled from a human donor in good health (CMV status not recorded). Some clones in this sample may be carry-over from other donors' samples. The CDR3 protein sequence reads: CATGEGPADTQYF. The DNA reads as follows: TGTGCCACCGGCGAAGGTCCCGCGGATACGCAGTATTTT.